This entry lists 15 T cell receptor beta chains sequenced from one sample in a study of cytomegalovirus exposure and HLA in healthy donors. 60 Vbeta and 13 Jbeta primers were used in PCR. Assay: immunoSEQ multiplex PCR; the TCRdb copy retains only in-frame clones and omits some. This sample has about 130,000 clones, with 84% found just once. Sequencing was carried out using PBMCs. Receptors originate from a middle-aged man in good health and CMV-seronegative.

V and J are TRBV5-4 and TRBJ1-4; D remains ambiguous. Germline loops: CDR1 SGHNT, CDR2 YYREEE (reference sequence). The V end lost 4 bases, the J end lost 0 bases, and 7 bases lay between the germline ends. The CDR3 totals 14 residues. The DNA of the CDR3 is TGTGCCAGCAGCCCAGAGGCAACTAATGAAAAACTGTTTTTT. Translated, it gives CASSPEATNEKLFF.

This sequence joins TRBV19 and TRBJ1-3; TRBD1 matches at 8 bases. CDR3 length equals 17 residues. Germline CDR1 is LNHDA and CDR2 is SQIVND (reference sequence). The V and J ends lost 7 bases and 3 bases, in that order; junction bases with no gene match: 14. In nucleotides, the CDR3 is TGTGCCAGTAAGAAAACCTCGACAGGGGCTGGTGGAAACACCATATATTTT. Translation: CASKKTSTGAGGNTIYF.

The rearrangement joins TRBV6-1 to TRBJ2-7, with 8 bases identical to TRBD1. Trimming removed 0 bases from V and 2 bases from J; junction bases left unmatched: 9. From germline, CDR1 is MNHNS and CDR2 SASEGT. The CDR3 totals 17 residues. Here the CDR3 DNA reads TGTGCCAGCAGTGAAGCGATCGGGGACAGGAGAGCCTACGAGCAGTACTTC. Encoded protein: CASSEAIGDRRAYEQYF.

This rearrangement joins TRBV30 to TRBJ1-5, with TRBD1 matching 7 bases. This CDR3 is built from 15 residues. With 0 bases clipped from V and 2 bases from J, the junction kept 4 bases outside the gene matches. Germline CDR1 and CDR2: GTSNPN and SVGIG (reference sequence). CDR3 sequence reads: CAWSVGGGGNQPQHF. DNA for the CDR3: TGTGCCTGGAGTGTAGGAGGGGGCGGCAATCAGCCCCAGCATTTT.

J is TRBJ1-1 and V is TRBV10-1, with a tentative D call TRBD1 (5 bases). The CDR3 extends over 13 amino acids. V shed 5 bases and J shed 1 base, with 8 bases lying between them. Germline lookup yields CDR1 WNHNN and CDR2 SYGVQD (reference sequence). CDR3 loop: CASSLTANTEAFF. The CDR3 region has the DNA TGCGCCAGCAGTTTGACAGCGAACACTGAAGCTTTCTTT.

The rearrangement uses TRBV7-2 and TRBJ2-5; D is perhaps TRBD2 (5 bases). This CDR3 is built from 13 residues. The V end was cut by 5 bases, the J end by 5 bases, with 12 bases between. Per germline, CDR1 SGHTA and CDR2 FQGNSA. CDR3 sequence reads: CASSALVYETQYF. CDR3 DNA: TGTGCCAGCAGCGCACTAGTATACGAGACCCAGTACTTC.

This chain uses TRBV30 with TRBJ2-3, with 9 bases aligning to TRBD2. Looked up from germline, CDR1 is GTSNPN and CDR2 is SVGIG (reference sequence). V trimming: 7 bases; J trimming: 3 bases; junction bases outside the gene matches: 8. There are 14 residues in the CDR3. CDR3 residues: CASRVAGVTDTQYF. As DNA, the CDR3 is TGTGCCTCTCGGGTAGCGGGGGTTACAGATACGCAGTATTTT.

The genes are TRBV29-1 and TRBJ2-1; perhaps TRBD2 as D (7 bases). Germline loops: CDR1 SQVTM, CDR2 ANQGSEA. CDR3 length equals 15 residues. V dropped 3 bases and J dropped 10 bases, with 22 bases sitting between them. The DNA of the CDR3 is TGCAGCGTTGAGTTCGCGGGGGCCCCCCCACGAGAGCAGTTCTTC. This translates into CSVEFAGAPPREQFF.

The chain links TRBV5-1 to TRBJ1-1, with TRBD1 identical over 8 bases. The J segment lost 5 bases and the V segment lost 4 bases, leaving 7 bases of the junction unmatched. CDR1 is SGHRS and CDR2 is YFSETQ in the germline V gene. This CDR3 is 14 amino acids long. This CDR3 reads CASSTGQGQTEAFF. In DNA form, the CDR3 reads TGCGCCAGCAGCACCGGACAGGGACAAACTGAAGCTTTCTTT.

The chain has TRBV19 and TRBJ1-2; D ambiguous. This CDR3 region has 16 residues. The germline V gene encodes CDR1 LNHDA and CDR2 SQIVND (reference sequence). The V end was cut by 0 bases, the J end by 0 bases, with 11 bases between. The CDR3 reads CASSIEARTSNYGYTF. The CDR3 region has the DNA TGTGCCAGTAGTATAGAAGCCCGAACTTCTAACTATGGCTACACCTTC.

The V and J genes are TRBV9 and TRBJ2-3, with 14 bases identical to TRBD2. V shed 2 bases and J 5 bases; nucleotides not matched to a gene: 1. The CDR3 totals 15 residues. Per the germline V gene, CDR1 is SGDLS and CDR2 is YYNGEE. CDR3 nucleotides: TGTGCCAGCAGCGTTGGGACTAGCGGGGGAGATACGCAGTATTTT. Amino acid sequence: CASSVGTSGGDTQYF.

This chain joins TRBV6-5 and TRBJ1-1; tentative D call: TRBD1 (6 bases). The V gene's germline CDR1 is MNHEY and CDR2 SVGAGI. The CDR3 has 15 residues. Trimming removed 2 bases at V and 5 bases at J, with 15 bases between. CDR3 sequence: CASSYGRGHRTEAFF. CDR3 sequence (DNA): TGTGCCAGCAGTTACGGGCGGGGGCATAGGACTGAAGCTTTCTTT.

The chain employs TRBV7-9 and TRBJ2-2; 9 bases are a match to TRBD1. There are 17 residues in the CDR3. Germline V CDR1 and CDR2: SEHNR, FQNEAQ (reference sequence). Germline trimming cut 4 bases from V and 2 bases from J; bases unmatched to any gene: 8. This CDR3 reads CASSSIRTGVNTGELFF. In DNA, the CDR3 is TGTGCCAGCAGCTCAATACGGACAGGGGTTAACACCGGGGAGCTGTTTTTT.

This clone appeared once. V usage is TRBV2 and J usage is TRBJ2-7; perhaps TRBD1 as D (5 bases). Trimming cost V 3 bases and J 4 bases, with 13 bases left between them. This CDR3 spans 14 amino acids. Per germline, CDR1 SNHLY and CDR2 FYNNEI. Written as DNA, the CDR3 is TGTGCCAGCAGTGATGACAGCGTCGTGTACGAGCAGTACTTC. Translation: CASSDDSVVYEQYF.

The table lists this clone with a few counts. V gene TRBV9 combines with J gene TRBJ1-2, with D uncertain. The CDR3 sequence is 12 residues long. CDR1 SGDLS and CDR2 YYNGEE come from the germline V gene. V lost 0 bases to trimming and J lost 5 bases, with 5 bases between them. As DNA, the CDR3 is TGTGCCAGCAGCGTAGGCGGGTATGGCTACACCTTC. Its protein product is CASSVGGYGYTF.